The subject of this entry is one T cell receptor beta chain. The target antigen is unknown. Produced via immunoSEQ multiplex PCR; TCRdb's table is partial and in-frame only. The sample shows around 34,000 clones, just under 90% of them seen only once. This sample was taken from a study of neoadjuvant anti-PD-1 for oral cavity cancer. Findings and caveats of the study: Each response group had just a few patients in TCR analyses.

The germline gives CDR1 SQVTM, CDR2 ANQGSEA. With 6 bases clipped from V and 4 bases from J, the junction kept 12 bases outside the gene matches. The CDR3 runs to 15 residues. These oral cavity squamous cell carcinomas were HPV-negative and locally advanced. This receptor was obtained from a person aged 40-85 years with oral cavity squamous cell carcinoma. J is TRBJ1-2 and V is TRBV29-1, with 9 bases fitting TRBD1. The specimen was PBMCs, collected before nivolumab (anti-PD-1) treatment. The CDR3, as DNA: TGCAGCGTCGTACCTAGGACAGGGGAACCCTATGGCTACACCTTC. It specifies CSVVPRTGEPYGYTF.